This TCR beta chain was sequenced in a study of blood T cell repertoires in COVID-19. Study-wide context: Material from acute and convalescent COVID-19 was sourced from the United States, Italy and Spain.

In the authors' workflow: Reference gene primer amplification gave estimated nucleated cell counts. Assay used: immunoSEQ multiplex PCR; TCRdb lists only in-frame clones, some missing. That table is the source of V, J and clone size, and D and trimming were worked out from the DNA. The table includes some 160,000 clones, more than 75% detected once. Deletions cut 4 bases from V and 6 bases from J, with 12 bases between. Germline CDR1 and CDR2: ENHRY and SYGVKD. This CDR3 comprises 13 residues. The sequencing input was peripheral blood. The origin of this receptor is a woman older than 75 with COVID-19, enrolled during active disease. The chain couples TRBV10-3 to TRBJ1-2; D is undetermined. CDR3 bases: TGTGCCATCAGTGTTCCAGGATCTAATGGCTACACCTTC. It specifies CAISVPGSNGYTF.